The T cell receptor beta chain described here comes from a study of response to subunit inactivated influenza vaccine. This clonotype was picked up a small number of times. Its antigen remains unknown. Whole-study results and caveats: It was the authors' suggestion that each seasonal influenza vaccination recruits few new T cells.

TCRdb called the RT-PCR reads again in MiXCR, with one record for every CDR3 protein. The table records about 700,000 distinct CDR3 sequences, roughly 13% of them present only once. The TCR comes from a man in his forties or fifties who received an inactivated influenza vaccine. This specimen was PBMCs from blood, taken around 14 days before vaccination.

In DNA form, the CDR3 reads TGTGCCAGCAGTCCCCACTTTGAGCAGTTCTTC. Protein sequence: CASSPHFEQFF. The chain employs TRBV2 and TRBJ2-1; D gene unclear. Per the germline V gene, CDR1 is SNHLY and CDR2 is FYNNEI. Trimming pared 5 bases from V and 9 bases from J, leaving 8 bases between. The CDR3 spans 11 residues.